This TCR beta chain was found in a study of T cells after yellow fever vaccination. Study-level background: Some fractions had low cell numbers, and these were prepared with SMART-Seq v4 Ultra Low Input.

Study results and limitations: Post-booster repertoires contained most primary-vaccination clones again (roughly 97% CD4, 85% to 90% CD8). Repertoires sorted by FACS could include abundant clonotypes that are contaminants from the bulk population.

The germline V gene encodes CDR1 LGHNT and CDR2 FRNRAP. V lost 2 bases to trimming and J lost 3 bases, with 12 bases between them. CDR3 length: 15 amino acids. Universal primer sites and UMIs were introduced during 5'RACE template-switching synthesis of TCR cDNA. One entry per CDR3 protein results from TCRdb running MiXCR on the 5' RACE reads. The data contain some 320,000 distinct CDR3 sequences, approximately 4% of them singletons. This clonotype was found a few times. Its antigen is undetermined. This specimen was PBMCs, taken 15 days after the yellow fever booster vaccination. This clonotype was obtained from a young man who received the YFV17D yellow fever vaccine. The genes are TRBV12-5 and TRBJ2-3; the D gene is possibly TRBD2 (6 bases). The CDR3 reads CASGLSSDYTDTQYF. CDR3 DNA: TGTGCTAGTGGTTTGTCCTCGGACTATACAGATACGCAGTATTTT. Variable domain in full (rest from reference TRBV12-5 and TRBJ2-3): DARVTQTPRHKVTEMGQEVTMRCQPILGHNTVFWYRQTMMQGLELLAYFRNRAPLDDSGMPKDRFSAEMPDATLATLKIQPSEPRDSAVYFCASGLSSDYTDTQYFGPGTRLTVL.